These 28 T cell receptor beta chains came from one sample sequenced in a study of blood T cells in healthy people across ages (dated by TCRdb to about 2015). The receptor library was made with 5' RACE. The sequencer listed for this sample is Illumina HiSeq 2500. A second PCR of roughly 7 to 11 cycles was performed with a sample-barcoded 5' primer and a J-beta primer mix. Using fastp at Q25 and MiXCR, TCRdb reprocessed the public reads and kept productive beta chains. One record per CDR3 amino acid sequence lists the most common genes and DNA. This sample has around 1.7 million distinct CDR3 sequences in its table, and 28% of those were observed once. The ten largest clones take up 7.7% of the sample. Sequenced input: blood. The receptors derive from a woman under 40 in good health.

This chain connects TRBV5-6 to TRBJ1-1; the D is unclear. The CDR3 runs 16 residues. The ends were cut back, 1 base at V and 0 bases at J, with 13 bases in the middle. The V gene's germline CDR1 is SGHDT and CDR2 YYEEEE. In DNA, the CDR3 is TGTGCCAGCAGCTTGTTCGAGATACGGGTGAACACTGAAGCTTTCTTT. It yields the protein CASSLFEIRVNTEAFF.

CDR3 DNA: TGTGCCAGCAGTGAATCGGACGGGCAGCCCCAGCATTTT. This encodes CASSESDGQPQHF. This sequence joins TRBV25-1 and TRBJ1-5, with D hard to call. V gave up 1 base and J gave up 7 bases, with 8 bases separating them. The CDR3 covers 13 residues. Germline loops: CDR1 MGHDK, CDR2 SYGVNS.

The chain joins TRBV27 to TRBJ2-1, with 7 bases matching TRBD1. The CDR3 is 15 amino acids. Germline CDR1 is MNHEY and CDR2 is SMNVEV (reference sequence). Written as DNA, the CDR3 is TGTGTCGGCAGGACCACCGGGACAGCCTACAATGAGCAGTTCTTC. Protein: CVGRTTGTAYNEQFF.

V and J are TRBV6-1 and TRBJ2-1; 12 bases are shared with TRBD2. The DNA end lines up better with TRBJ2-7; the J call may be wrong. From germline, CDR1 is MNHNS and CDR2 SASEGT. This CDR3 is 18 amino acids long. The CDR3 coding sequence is TGTGCCAGCAGTGAAAAAAGGACTAGCGGGGAATACTACAATGAGCAGTACTTC. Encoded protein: CASSEKRTSGEYYNEQYF.

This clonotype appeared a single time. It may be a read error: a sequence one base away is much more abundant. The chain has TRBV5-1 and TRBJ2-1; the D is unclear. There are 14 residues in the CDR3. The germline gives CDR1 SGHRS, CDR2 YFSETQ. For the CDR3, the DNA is TGCGCCGGCAGCTCTGGCCTCCGGGACAATGAGCAGTTCTTC. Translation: CAGSSGLRDNEQFF.

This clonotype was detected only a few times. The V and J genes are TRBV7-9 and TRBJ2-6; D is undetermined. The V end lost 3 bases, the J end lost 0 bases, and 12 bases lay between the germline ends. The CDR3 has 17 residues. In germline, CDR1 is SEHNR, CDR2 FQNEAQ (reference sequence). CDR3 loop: CASSFDPFLSGANVLTF. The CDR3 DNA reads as TGTGCCAGCAGCTTCGATCCGTTCCTCTCTGGGGCCAACGTCCTGACTTTC.

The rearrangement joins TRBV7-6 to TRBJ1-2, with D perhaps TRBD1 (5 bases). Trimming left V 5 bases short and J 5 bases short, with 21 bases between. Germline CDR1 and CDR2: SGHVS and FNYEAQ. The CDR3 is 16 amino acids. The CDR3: CASSPQGGFESYGYTF. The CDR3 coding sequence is TGTGCCAGCAGCCCCCAGGGTGGGTTTGAAAGTTATGGCTACACCTTC.

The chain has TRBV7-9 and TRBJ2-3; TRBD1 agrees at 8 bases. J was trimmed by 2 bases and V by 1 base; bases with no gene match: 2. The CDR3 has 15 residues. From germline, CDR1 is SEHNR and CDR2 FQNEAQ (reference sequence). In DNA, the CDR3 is TGTGCCAGCAGCTTAGGGGACAGGCTCACAGATACGCAGTATTTT. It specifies CASSLGDRLTDTQYF.

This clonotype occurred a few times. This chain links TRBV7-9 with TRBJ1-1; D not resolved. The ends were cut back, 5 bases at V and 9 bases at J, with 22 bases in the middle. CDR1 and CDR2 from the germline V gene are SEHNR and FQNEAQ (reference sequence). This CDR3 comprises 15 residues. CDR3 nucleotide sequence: TGTGCCAGCAGCCGAAGAAGGGAGATAGGACTTCAAGCTTTCTTT. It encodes CASSRRREIGLQAFF. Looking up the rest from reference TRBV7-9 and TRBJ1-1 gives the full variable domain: DTGVSQNPRHKITKRGQNVTFRCDPISEHNRLYWYRQTLGQGPEFLTYFQNEAQLEKSRLLSDRFSAERPKGSFSTLEIQRTEQGDSAMYLCASSRRREIGLQAFFGQGTRLTVV.

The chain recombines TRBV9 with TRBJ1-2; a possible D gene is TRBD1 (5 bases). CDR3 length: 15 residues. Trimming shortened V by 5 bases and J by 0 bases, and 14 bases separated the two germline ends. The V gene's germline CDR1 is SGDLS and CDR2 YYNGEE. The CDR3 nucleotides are TGTGCCAGCAGTTGGGGGGGAAACACTAACTATGGCTACACCTTC. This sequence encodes CASSWGGNTNYGYTF. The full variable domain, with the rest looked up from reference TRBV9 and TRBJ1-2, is DSGVTQTPKHLITATGQRVTLRCSPRSGDLSVYWYQQSLDQGLQFLIQYYNGEERAKGNILERFSAQQFPDLHSELNLSSLELGDSALYFCASSWGGNTNYGYTFGSGTRLTVV.

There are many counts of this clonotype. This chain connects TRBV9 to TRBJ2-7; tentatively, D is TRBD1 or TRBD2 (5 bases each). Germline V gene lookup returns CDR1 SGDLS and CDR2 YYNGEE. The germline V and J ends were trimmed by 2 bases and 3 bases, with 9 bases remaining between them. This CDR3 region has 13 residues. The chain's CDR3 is CASSVRDGYEQYF. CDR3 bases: TGTGCCAGCAGCGTTAGGGACGGCTACGAGCAGTACTTC.

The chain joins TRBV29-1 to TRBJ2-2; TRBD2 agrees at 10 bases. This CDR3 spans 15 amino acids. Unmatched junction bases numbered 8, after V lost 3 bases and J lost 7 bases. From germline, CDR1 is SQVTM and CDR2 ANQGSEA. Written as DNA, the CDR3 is TGCAGCGTTGAGCAGCGGGGGGGACGAGGCGGGGAGCTGTTTTTT. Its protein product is CSVEQRGGRGGELFF.

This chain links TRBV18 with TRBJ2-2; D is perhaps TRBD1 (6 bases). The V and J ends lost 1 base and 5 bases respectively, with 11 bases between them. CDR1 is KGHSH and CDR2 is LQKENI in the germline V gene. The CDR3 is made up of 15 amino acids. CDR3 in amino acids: CASSPRGGDTGELFF. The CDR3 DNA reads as TGTGCCAGCTCACCACGAGGGGGTGATACCGGGGAGCTGTTTTTT.

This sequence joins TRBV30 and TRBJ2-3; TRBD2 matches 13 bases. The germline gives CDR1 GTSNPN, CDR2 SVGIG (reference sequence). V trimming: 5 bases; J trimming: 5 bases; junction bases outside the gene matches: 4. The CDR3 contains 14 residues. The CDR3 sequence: CAWSGLAGRDTQYF. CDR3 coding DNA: TGTGCCTGGTCGGGACTAGCGGGAAGAGATACGCAGTATTTT.

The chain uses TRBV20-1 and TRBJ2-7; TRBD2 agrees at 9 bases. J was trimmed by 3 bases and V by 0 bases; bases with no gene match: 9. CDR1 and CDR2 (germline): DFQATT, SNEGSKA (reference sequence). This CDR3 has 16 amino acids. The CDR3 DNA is TGCAGTGCTAGAGAAGACCCCGGGACTAGCAGCTACGAGCAGTACTTC. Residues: CSAREDPGTSSYEQYF.

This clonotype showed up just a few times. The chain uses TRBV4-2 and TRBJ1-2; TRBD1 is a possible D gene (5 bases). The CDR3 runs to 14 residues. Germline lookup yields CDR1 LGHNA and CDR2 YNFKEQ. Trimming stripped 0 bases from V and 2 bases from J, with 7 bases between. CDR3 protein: CASSQDEGNYGYTF. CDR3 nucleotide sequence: TGTGCCAGCAGCCAAGATGAGGGGAACTATGGCTACACCTTC.

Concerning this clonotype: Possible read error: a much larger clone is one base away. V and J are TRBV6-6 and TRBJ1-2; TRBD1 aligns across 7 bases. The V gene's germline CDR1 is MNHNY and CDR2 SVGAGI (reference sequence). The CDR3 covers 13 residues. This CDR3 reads CASSQGGNYGYIF. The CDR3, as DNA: TGTGCCAGCAGCCAGGGGGGAAACTATGGCTACATCTTC.

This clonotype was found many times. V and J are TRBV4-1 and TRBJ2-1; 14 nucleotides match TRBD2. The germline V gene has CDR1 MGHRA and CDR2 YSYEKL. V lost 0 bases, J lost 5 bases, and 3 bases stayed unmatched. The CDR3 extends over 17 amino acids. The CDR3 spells CASSQDGTSGGNNEQFF. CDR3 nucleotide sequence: TGCGCCAGCAGCCAAGATGGGACTAGCGGGGGTAACAATGAGCAGTTCTTC.

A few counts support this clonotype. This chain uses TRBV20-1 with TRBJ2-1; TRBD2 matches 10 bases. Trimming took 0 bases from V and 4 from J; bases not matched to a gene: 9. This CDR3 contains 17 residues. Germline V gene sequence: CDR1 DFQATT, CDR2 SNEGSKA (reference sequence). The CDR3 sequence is CSARDARSGGDYNEQFF. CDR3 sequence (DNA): TGCAGTGCTAGAGACGCCAGGAGCGGGGGGGATTACAATGAGCAGTTCTTC.

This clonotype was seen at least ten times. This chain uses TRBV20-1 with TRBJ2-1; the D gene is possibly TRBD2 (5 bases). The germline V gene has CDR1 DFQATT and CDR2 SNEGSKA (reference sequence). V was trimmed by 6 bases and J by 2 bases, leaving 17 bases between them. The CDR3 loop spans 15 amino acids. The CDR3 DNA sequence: TGCAGTGCCCCTGAGCGGAGTGGCACCTACAATGAGCAGTTCTTC. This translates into CSAPERSGTYNEQFF.

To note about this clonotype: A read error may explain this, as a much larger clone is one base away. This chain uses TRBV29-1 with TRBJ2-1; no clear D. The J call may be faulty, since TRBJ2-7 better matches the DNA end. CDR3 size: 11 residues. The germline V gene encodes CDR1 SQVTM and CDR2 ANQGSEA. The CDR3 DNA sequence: TGCAGCGTTGGGTCCTACAATGAGCAGTACTTC. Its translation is CSVGSYNEQYF.

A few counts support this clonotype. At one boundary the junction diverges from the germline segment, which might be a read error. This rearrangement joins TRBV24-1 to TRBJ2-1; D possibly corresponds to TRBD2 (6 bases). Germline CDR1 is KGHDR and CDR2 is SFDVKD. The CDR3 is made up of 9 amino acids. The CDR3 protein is CAPRRVSFF. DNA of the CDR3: TGTGCCCCCAGGAGGGTATCGTTCTTC.

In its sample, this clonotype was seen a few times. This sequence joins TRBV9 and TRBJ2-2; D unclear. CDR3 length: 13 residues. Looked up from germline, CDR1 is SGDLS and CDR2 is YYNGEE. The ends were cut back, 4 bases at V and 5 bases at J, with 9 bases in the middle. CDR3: CASSSQDTGELFF. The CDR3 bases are TGTGCCAGCAGCTCTCAGGATACCGGGGAGCTGTTTTTT.

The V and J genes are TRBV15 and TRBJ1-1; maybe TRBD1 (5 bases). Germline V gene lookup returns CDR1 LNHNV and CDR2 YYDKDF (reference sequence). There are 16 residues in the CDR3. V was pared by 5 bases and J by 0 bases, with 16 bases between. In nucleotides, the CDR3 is TGTGCCACCAGCGACGACGGAGCGGACATGAACACTGAAGCTTTCTTT. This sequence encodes CATSDDGADMNTEAFF.

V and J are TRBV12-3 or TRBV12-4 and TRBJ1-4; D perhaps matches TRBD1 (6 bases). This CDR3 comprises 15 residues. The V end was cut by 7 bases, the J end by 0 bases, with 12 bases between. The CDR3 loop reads CASNRGSATNEKLFF. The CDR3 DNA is TGTGCCAGCAATAGGGGGTCGGCAACTAATGAAAAACTGTTTTTT.

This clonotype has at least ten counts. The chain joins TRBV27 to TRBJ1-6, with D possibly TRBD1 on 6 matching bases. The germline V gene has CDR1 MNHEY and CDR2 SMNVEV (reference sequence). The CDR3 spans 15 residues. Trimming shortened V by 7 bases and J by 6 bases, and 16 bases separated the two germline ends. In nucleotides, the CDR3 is TGTGCCAGCACGACTGTAGGGGGAGTTAATTCACCCCTCCACTTT. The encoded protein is CASTTVGGVNSPLHF.

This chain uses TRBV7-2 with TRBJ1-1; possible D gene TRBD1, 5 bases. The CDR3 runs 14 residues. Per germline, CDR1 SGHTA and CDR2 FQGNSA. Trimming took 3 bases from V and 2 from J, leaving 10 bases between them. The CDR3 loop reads CASSFGHGNTEAFF. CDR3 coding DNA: TGTGCCAGCAGCTTCGGACACGGAAACACTGAAGCTTTCTTT.

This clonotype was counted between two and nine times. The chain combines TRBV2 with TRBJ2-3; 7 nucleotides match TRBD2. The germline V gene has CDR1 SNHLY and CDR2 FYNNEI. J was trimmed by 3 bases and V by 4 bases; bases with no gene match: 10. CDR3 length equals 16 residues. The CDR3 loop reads CASSADGGGATDTQYF. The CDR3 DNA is TGTGCCAGCAGTGCGGATGGCGGGGGTGCGACAGATACGCAGTATTTT.